These T cell receptor beta chains were read from a single sample in a study of blood T cell repertoires in COVID-19. Some clones are missing from TCRdb's copy, which holds only in-frame ones; the method was immunoSEQ multiplex PCR. In the table there are approximately 50,000 clones, roughly 89% of which are singletons. Material for sequencing was peripheral blood. These receptors were collected from a man aged 50-60 years with acute or convalescent COVID-19. The CDR3 runs from the conserved cysteine through the conserved F or W. Each record gives: V gene, clone size, J gene, D gene, CDR3 protein, CDR3 DNA. D genes are given only for firm matches. The size of a clone is reported for some rows only, either as once, few or many, or as a class for expanded clones.

>TRBV6-6|-|TRBJ1-1|TRBD1
CASSPGQGITTEAFF
TGTGCCAGCAGTCCGGGACAGGGGATTACCACTGAAGCTTTCTTT
>TRBV27|-|TRBJ1-1|TRBD1
CASGATGSYNTEAFF
TGTGCCAGCGGGGCGACAGGGAGTTATAACACTGAAGCTTTCTTT
>TRBV12-3/TRBV12-4|once|TRBJ1-2|-
CASSPYANYGYTF
TGTGCCAGCAGTCCTTATGCTAACTATGGCTACACCTTC
>TRBV19|-|TRBJ1-3|-
CASSLRDRSGNTIYF
TGTGCCAGTAGTCTGAGGGATCGCTCTGGAAACACCATATATTTT
>TRBV19|-|TRBJ1-2|-
CASSIGVQTRGYTF
TGTGCCAGTAGTATAGGGGTCCAAACGAGGGGCTACACCTTC
>TRBV27|-|TRBJ2-7|-
CASSLSWLTSDGEQYF
TGTGCCAGCAGTTTATCGTGGCTTACAAGCGATGGGGAGCAGTACTTC
>TRBV12-5|once|TRBJ1-6|-
CASGLTDSPLHF
TGTGCTAGTGGTTTGACGGATTCACCCCTCCACTTT
>TRBV2|-|TRBJ2-1|TRBD2
CASSELRLAGGNEQFF
TGTGCCAGCAGTGAGCTTCGACTAGCGGGAGGCAATGAGCAGTTCTTC
>TRBV2|-|TRBJ2-3|-
CASSVASSSTDTQYF
TGTGCCAGCAGTGTAGCTAGCTCTAGCACAGATACGCAGTATTTT
>TRBV24-1|few|TRBJ2-5|-
CATSVGAQETQYF
TGTGCCACCAGTGTGGGGGCGCAGGAGACCCAGTACTTC
>TRBV12-3/TRBV12-4|-|TRBJ1-2|TRBD1
CASSDRDRGYTF
TGTGCCAGTTCCGACAGGGATCGTGGCTACACCTTC
>TRBV15|-|TRBJ2-7|-
CATSRGTSKSDEQYF
TGTGCCACCAGCAGGGGGACTTCCAAATCAGACGAGCAGTACTTC
>TRBV5-6|-|TRBJ1-3|-
CASLLLSGNTIYF
TGTGCCAGCCTCCTTCTGTCTGGAAACACCATATATTTT
>TRBV6-6|once|TRBJ1-3|-
CASSSSGPPGNTIYF
TGTGCCAGCAGTTCTAGCGGACCGCCTGGAAACACCATATATTTT
>TRBV6-5|once|TRBJ1-1|-
CASSYSQGKRTEAFF
TGTGCCAGCAGTTACTCCCAGGGTAAGCGCACTGAAGCTTTCTTT
>TRBV27|few|TRBJ2-3|TRBD2
CASSSAAGGPTDTQYF
TGTGCCAGCAGTTCGGCAGCGGGAGGGCCAACAGATACGCAGTATTTT
>TRBV20-1|-|TRBJ1-2|TRBD1
CSASLQGANYGYTF
TGCAGTGCTAGTCTCCAGGGGGCCAACTATGGCTACACCTTC
>TRBV6-5|-|TRBJ2-4|-
CASSYSGLDNIQYF
TGTGCCAGCAGTTACTCGGGACTCGATAACATTCAGTACTTC
>TRBV6-5|-|TRBJ1-1|-
CASITTGNTEAFF
TGTGCCAGCATTACGACAGGGAACACTGAAGCTTTCTTT
>TRBV7-9|-|TRBJ2-7|TRBD1
CASSHRGSYEQYF
TGTGCCAGCAGCCACAGGGGGTCCTACGAGCAGTACTTC
>TRBV14|-|TRBJ1-4|TRBD1
CASSQDDREIDEKLFF
TGTGCCAGCAGCCAAGACGACAGGGAAATTGATGAAAAACTGTTTTTT
>TRBV19|-|TRBJ1-4|TRBD1
CASGTGGSNEKLFF
TGTGCCAGTGGGACAGGGGGCTCTAATGAAAAACTGTTTTTT
>TRBV4-1|-|TRBJ1-4|TRBD1
CASLETGGKANEKLFF
TGCGCCAGCCTGGAGACAGGGGGTAAAGCTAATGAAAAACTGTTTTTT
>TRBV5-6|-|TRBJ1-2|-
CASSFWLEVDYGYTF
TGTGCCAGCAGCTTTTGGTTAGAGGTGGACTATGGCTACACCTTC
>TRBV15|-|TRBJ2-4|TRBD1
CATSGPMTGVKNIQYF
TGTGCCACCAGCGGTCCTATGACAGGGGTCAAAAACATTCAGTACTTC
>TRBV7-6|-|TRBJ1-1|-
CASSLRTDLNTEAFF
TGTGCCAGCAGCCTCCGGACAGACTTGAACACTGAAGCTTTCTTT
>TRBV5-4|-|TRBJ2-1|-
CASSPPRATGEQFF
TGTGCCAGCAGCCCCCCGCGGGCCACGGGTGAGCAGTTCTTC
>TRBV5-5|few|TRBJ1-2|TRBD1
CASSLWTGDYGYTF
TGTGCCAGCAGCTTATGGACAGGGGACTATGGCTACACCTTC
>TRBV7-6|-|TRBJ2-1|-
CASSPATGTKNNEQFF
TGTGCCAGCAGCCCCGCGACCGGGACAAAAAACAATGAGCAGTTCTTC
>TRBV7-6|-|TRBJ1-5|TRBD1
CASSLGTGSGQPQHF
TGTGCCAGCAGCTTAGGGACAGGGTCGGGTCAGCCCCAGCATTTT
>TRBV6-5|-|TRBJ1-2|TRBD1
CASRNRTGGFYGYTF
TGTGCCAGCAGGAACAGGACAGGGGGCTTCTATGGCTACACCTTC
>TRBV19|-|TRBJ2-7|-
CASSFQSREQYF
TGTGCCAGTTCCTTCCAATCGCGGGAGCAGTACTTC
>TRBV20-1|once|TRBJ1-1|-
CSASAGKGEAFF
TGCAGTGCTAGTGCGGGGAAGGGCGAAGCTTTCTTT
>TRBV28|few|TRBJ1-4|-
CASSDYWGAGANEKLFF
TGTGCCAGCAGCGACTATTGGGGGGCGGGAGCTAATGAAAAACTGTTTTTT
>TRBV19|-|TRBJ2-2|-
CASSTSLYRANTGELFF
TGTGCCAGTAGTACCTCACTTTACAGGGCTAACACCGGGGAGCTGTTTTTT
>TRBV6-4|-|TRBJ2-1|-
CASPWSEQFF
TGTGCCAGCCCGTGGAGTGAGCAGTTCTTC
>TRBV11-2|-|TRBJ1-1|-
CASSLDAGEAFF
TGTGCCAGCAGCTTAGATGCCGGTGAAGCTTTCTTT
>TRBV30|once|TRBJ2-6|-
CAWSTFRGTGANVLTF
TGTGCCTGGAGTACGTTTCGGGGTACCGGGGCCAACGTCCTGACTTTC
>TRBV19|once|TRBJ1-4|-
CASSIGQRNEKLFF
TGTGCCAGTAGCATAGGACAGAGAAATGAAAAACTGTTTTTT
>TRBV6-5|-|TRBJ1-5|TRBD1
CASSGRTGGNQPQHF
TGTGCCAGCAGCGGCAGGACAGGGGGAAATCAGCCCCAGCATTTT
>TRBV5-1|-|TRBJ1-2|TRBD1
CASSGTGQGYTF
TGCGCCAGCAGCGGGACAGGTCAAGGCTACACCTTC
>TRBV19|-|TRBJ2-4|TRBD2
CASSETGRKNIQYF
TGTGCCAGTAGCGAAACCGGGAGGAAAAACATTCAGTACTTC
>TRBV11-1|few|TRBJ2-7|TRBD2
CASSPEAGGPNEQYF
TGTGCCAGCAGCCCGGAAGCGGGAGGGCCCAACGAGCAGTACTTC
>TRBV5-1|-|TRBJ2-7|TRBD2
CASSSALSSGSVYEQYF
TGCGCCAGCAGCTCAGCGCTTTCTAGCGGGAGTGTCTACGAGCAGTACTTC
>TRBV18|-|TRBJ1-1|-
CASSHEWGGYTEAFF
TGTGCCAGCTCACATGAGTGGGGGGGATACACTGAAGCTTTCTTT
>TRBV5-1|-|TRBJ1-2|TRBD1
CASSLGTGAIDFYGYTF
TGCGCCAGCAGCTTGGGGACAGGAGCAATAGACTTCTATGGCTACACCTTC
>TRBV5-1|-|TRBJ2-7|TRBD2
CASSSRTSGYEQYF
TGCGCCAGCAGCTCACGGACTAGCGGCTACGAGCAGTACTTC